This TCR beta chain was obtained from a study of blood T cells in healthy people across ages. This clonotype has at least ten counts. J gave up 5 bases and V 6 bases, and 8 bases lay outside the gene matches. The CDR3 spans 15 residues. CDR1 is MDHEN, CDR2 SYDVKM, per germline. A second about 7 to 12 cycle PCR used barcoded and J-beta primers. Researchers report that a template-switch adaptor with 12 random nucleotides tagged each cDNA molecule. TCRdb redid the calling of the 5' RACE reads with MiXCR, one entry per CDR3 protein. The sample records hundreds of thousands of distinct CDR3 sequences, approximately 31% being singletons.

Material: blood. The chain joins TRBV28 to TRBJ2-3; 10 bases agree with TRBD1. The receptor was isolated from a woman at least 80 years old in good health. The CDR3 DNA reads TGTGCCAGCAGGGAGACAGGGGGCAGGGTAGATACGCAGTATTTT. This translates into CASRETGGRVDTQYF.